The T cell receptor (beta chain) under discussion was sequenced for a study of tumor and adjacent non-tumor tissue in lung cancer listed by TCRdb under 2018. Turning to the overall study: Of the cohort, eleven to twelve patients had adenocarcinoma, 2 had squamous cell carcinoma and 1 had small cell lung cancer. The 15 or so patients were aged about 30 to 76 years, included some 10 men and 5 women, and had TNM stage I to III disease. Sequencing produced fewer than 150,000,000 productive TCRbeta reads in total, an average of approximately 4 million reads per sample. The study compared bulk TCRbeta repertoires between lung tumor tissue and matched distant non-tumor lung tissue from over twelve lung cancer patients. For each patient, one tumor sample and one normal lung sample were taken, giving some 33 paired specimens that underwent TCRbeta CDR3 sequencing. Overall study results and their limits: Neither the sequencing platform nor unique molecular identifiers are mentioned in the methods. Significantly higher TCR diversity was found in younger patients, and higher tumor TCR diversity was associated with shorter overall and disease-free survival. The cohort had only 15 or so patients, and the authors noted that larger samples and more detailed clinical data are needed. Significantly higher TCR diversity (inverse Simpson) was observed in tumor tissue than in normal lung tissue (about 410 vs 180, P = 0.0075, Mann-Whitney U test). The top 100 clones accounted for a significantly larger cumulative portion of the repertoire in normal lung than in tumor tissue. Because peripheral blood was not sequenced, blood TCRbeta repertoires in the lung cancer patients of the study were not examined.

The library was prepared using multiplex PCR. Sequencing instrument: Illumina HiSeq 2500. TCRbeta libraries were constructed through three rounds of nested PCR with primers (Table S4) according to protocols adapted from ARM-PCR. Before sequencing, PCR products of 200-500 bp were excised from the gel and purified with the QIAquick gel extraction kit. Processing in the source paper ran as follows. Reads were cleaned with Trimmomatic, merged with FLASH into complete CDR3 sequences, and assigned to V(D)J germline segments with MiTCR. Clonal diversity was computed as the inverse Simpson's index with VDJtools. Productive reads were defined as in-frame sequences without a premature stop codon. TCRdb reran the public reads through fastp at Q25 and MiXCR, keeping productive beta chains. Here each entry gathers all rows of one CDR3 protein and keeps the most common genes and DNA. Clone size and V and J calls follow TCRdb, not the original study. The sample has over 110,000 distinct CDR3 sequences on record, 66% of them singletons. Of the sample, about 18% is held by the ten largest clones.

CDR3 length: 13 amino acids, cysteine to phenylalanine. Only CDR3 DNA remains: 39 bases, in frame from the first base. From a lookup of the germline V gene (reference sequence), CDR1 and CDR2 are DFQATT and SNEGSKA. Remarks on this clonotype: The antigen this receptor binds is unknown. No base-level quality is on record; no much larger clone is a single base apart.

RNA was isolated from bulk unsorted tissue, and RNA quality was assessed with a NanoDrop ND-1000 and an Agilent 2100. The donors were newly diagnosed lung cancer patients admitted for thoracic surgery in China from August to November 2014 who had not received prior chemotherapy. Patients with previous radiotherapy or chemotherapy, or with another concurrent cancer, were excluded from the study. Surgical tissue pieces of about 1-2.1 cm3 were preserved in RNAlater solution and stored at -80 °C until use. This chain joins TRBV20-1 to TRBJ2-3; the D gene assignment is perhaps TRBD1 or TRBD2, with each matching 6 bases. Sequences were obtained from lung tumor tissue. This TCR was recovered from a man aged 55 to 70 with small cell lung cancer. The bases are TGCGGAACCTACAGGGAGGCCACAGATACGCAGTATTTT. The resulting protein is CGTYREATDTQYF.